This T cell receptor beta chain appears in the sequencing data of a study of response to subunit inactivated influenza vaccine (dated by TCRdb to between 2017 and 2018). Study-wide context: Deep quantitative T cell receptor repertoire profiling was used in the study to track responses to a trivalent subunit inactivated influenza vaccine. What the study reported, not specific to this receptor: The authors suggested that each seasonal influenza vaccination may recruit only a limited number of new T cells.

The CDR1 and CDR2 encoded by the germline V gene are ENHRY and SYGVKD. V loses 3 bases, J loses 2 bases, and the germline ends lie 7 bases apart. From the cysteine up to the phenylalanine, the CDR3 has a length of 13 residues. The kept DNA is CDR3 alone, 39 bases in frame from the first base. This clonotype was observed many times. What antigen it recognizes has not been identified. Per-base quality was not reported, and no clone a single base away is much larger than it. The library was prepared using RT-PCR. These reads were obtained on an Illumina HiSeq 2500. The public reads were run again by TCRdb, first through fastp at Q25 and then through MiXCR, and only productive beta chains were kept. Rows matching on CDR3 protein sequence are summarized as one entry with the most common DNA and genes. Present in this sample are 430,000 or so distinct CDR3 sequences, 9.5% to 13% of which were seen just once. Approximately 12% of the sample rests with the top ten.

The time point label on this specimen signifies: 45 days after influenza vaccine administration. This clonotype was sampled from a man aged 50 or older who received an inactivated influenza vaccine. Donor details come from another sample of the same person, matched by shared clones. The chain was built from TRBV10-3 and TRBJ2-5, with no D gene named confidently. Specimen: PBMCs from blood, collected 35 to 45 days after vaccination. The DNA is as follows: TGTGCCATCAGTGATGGAGCTCAAGAGACCCAGTACTTC. This yields the protein CAISDGAQETQYF.